This T cell receptor (beta chain) came from a study of identifying expanded T cells in peripheral blood. Study findings and constraints: Variance in clone template counts between approximately 2-week samples significantly increased with total template count across all healthy donors.

The germline V and J ends were trimmed by 1 base and 2 bases, with 7 bases remaining between them. The CDR3 extends over 14 amino acids. Per germline, CDR1 LGHNA and CDR2 YNFKEQ. Comment on this clone: Its antigen is currently unknown.

Using immunoSEQ multiplex PCR, the repertoire was profiled, and TCRdb retains in-frame clones only, with some absent. The sample has around 75,000 clones, under 90% seen once. The chain combines TRBV4-2 with TRBJ2-3; the D gene could be TRBD1 or TRBD2 (5 bases each). The sequencing input was blood. The clonotype comes from a person aged 18 to 75 in good health. This CDR3 is CASSQGGPTDTQYF. The CDR3 DNA follows: TGTGCCAGCAGCCAAGGGGGACCCACAGATACGCAGTATTTT.